This T cell receptor beta chain is from a study of T cells after yellow fever vaccination. TCRdb ran MiXCR on the 5' RACE reads and lists one entry per CDR3 protein. This sample yields about 330,000 distinct CDR3 sequences, of which 4.1% are seen a single time; approximately 23% belongs to the top ten. This clonotype was found a few times. Germline CDR1 and CDR2: SGHDT and YYEEEE. The length of the CDR3 is 13 residues. Unmatched junction bases numbered 2, after V lost 0 bases and J lost 6 bases. The rearrangement uses TRBV5-6 and TRBJ2-7; 8 nucleotides agree with TRBD1. This TCR derives from a man in his late teens or twenties who received the YFV17D yellow fever vaccine. Sequencing was performed on PBMCs, taken 5 days after the yellow fever booster vaccination. The CDR3 loop is CASSLVTGGEQYF. The CDR3 DNA follows: TGTGCCAGCAGCTTGGTTACAGGGGGCGAGCAGTACTTC.